The rows below give T cell receptor beta chains drawn from one sample of a study of blood T cell repertoires in COVID-19. Using immunoSEQ multiplex PCR, the repertoire was profiled, and TCRdb retains in-frame clones only, with some absent. The sample contains more than 100,000 clones, over 70% of which appear only once. The sequencing sample was made of peripheral blood. These receptors all come from a man in his forties or fifties with active COVID-19. Each CDR3 is given without its conserved first and last residue. Each record gives: clone size, V gene, J gene, CDR3 protein. Clone size is not always given. Where it is, it says once, few, many or a class for expanded clones.

size: -; V: TRBV12-3/TRBV12-4; J: TRBJ2-1; CDR3: ASSSGTFGEQF
size: -; V: TRBV27; J: TRBJ1-1; CDR3: ASSLTGTGLRGMNTEAF
size: -; V: TRBV27; J: TRBJ1-1; CDR3: ASSPWGQYTEAF
size: -; V: TRBV5-1; J: TRBJ2-5; CDR3: ASSPRQGAGETQY
size: -; V: TRBV7-2; J: TRBJ1-1; CDR3: ASSLSGVEAF
size: few; V: TRBV10-1; J: TRBJ1-3; CDR3: ASSETRTGISGNTIY
size: -; V: TRBV10-2; J: TRBJ2-7; CDR3: ASSEISGTYYEQY
size: -; V: TRBV19; J: TRBJ1-2; CDR3: ASSTRDRDKRVFRRT
size: -; V: TRBV3-1/TRBV3-2; J: TRBJ2-5; CDR3: ASSFQRQETQY
size: -; V: TRBV11-2; J: TRBJ1-6; CDR3: ASSHRIGPEYNSPLH
size: -; V: TRBV4-1; J: TRBJ2-3; CDR3: ASRFLRLSTDTQY
size: -; V: TRBV7-6; J: TRBJ2-7; CDR3: ASSLDFMRPYEQY
size: -; V: TRBV6-4; J: TRBJ2-7; CDR3: ASSNRDRVFHEQY
size: once; V: TRBV9; J: TRBJ1-4; CDR3: ASSVQGATNEKLF
size: once; V: TRBV7-8; J: TRBJ1-3; CDR3: ASSPSRGQLTYGSGNTIY
size: -; V: TRBV7-2; J: TRBJ2-4; CDR3: ASQKGPGNIQY
size: -; V: TRBV4-2; J: TRBJ1-4; CDR3: ASSQGEAATNEKLF
size: -; V: TRBV25-1; J: TRBJ2-3; CDR3: ASSVFGAGTSTDTQY
size: once; V: TRBV5-1; J: TRBJ2-6; CDR3: ASKGQQSRANVLT
size: -; V: TRBV6-5; J: TRBJ1-4; CDR3: ASSYNGLYEKLF
size: -; V: TRBV10-3; J: TRBJ2-1; CDR3: AISGGGEQF
size: -; V: TRBV6-5; J: TRBJ1-6; CDR3: ASSRGTGEGSPLH
size: -; V: TRBV6-5; J: TRBJ1-2; CDR3: ASSGGTGAYGYT
size: -; V: TRBV3-1/TRBV3-2; J: TRBJ2-5; CDR3: ASSPWTSGVETQY
size: -; V: TRBV5-4; J: TRBJ1-6; CDR3: ASSLDREGSPLH
size: -; V: TRBV3-1/TRBV3-2; J: TRBJ2-7; CDR3: ASSQDRGNEQY
size: -; V: TRBV10-3; J: TRBJ1-3; CDR3: ATRTGKDGNTIY
size: few; V: TRBV7-8; J: TRBJ2-7; CDR3: ASSFSTAAYEQY
size: -; V: TRBV28; J: TRBJ1-5; CDR3: ASSLDWFGGNQPQH
size: -; V: TRBV6-6; J: TRBJ2-3; CDR3: ATRLASRDTQY
size: -; V: TRBV7-6; J: TRBJ2-3; CDR3: ASSQGLAGSTDTQY
size: -; V: TRBV3-1/TRBV3-2; J: TRBJ2-7; CDR3: ASSPAGGSSYEQY
size: -; V: TRBV7-3; J: TRBJ2-1; CDR3: ASSLMRQGDEQF
size: -; V: TRBV9; J: TRBJ2-1; CDR3: ASSVAPGLAGPYSYNEQF
size: -; V: TRBV5-4; J: TRBJ2-7; CDR3: ASSSQNKYEQY
size: -; V: TRBV19; J: TRBJ1-5; CDR3: ASSMVGQGIQPQH
size: few; V: TRBV6-2/TRBV6-3; J: TRBJ1-1; CDR3: ASSRATGPNTEAF
size: -; V: TRBV4-1; J: TRBJ2-7; CDR3: ASSQVTGPYEQY
size: -; V: TRBV7-2; J: TRBJ1-2; CDR3: ASSSGQAGGYT